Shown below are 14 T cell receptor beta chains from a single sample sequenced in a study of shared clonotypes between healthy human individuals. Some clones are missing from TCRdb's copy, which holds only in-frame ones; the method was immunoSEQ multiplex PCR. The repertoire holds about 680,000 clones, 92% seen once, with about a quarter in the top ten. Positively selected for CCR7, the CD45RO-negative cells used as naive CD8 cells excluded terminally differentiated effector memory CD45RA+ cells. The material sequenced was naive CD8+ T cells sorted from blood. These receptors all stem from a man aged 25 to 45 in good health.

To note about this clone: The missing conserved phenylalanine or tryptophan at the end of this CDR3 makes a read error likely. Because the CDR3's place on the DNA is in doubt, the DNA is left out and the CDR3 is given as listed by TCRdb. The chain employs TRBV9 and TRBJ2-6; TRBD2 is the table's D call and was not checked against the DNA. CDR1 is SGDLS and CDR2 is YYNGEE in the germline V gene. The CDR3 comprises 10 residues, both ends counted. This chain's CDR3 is CASSPRYHLL.

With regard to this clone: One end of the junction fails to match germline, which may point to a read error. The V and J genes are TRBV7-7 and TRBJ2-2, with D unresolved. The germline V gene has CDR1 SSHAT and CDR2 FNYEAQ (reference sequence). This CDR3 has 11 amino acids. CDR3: CASSLSGELFF. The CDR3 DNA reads TGTGCTAGCAGCTTAAGCGGGGAGCTGTTTTTT.

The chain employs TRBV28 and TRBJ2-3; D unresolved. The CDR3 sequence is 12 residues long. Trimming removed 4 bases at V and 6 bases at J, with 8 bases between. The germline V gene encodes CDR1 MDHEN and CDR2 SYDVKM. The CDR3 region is CASSSQLDTQYF. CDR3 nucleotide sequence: TGTGCCAGCAGTTCTCAGCTGGATACGCAGTATTTT. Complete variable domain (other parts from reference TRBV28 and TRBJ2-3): DVKVTQSSRYLVKRTGEKVFLECVQDMDHENMFWYRQDPGLGLRLIYFSYDVKMKEKGDIPEGYSVSREKKERFSLILESASTNQTSMYLCASSSQLDTQYFGPGTRLTVL.

The CDR3 loop reads CSVEVYRGVQETQYF. The CDR3 DNA follows: TGCAGCGTTGAAGTTTATCGGGGGGTCCAAGAGACCCAGTACTTC. The chain links TRBV29-1 to TRBJ2-5, with 7 bases identical to TRBD2. The junction had 6 bases not matched to a gene; V was cut back by 1 base and J by 1 base. CDR1 and CDR2 from the germline V gene are SQVTM and ANQGSEA. The CDR3 is 15 amino acids.

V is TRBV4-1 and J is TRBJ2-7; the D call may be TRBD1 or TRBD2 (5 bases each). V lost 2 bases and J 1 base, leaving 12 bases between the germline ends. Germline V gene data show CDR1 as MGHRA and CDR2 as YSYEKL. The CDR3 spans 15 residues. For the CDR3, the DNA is TGCGCCAGCAGCCAATCACGGGACCCTTCCTACGAGCAGTACTTC. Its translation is CASSQSRDPSYEQYF.

The CDR3 loop reads CASSLGLAGPYEQYF. The CDR3 region has the DNA TGTGCCAGCAGTTTGGGACTAGCGGGACCCTACGAGCAGTACTTC. The chain uses TRBV28 and TRBJ2-7; TRBD2 matches at 13 bases. The CDR3 is 15 amino acids. CDR1 MDHEN and CDR2 SYDVKM come from the germline V gene. V lost 3 bases, J lost 2 bases, and 1 base stayed unmatched.

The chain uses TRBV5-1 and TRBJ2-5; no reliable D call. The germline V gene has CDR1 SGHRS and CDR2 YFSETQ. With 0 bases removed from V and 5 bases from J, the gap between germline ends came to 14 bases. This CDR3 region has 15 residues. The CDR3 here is CASSLASRGAETQYF. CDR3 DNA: TGCGCCAGCAGCTTGGCATCCCGAGGAGCGGAGACCCAGTACTTC.

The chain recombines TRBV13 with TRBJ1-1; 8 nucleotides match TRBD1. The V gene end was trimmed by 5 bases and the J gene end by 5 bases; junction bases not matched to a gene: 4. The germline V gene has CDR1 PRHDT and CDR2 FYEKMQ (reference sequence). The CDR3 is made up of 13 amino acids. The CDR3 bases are TGTGCCAGCAGCAGCAGGGGGCGGACTGAAGCTTTCTTT. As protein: CASSSRGRTEAFF.

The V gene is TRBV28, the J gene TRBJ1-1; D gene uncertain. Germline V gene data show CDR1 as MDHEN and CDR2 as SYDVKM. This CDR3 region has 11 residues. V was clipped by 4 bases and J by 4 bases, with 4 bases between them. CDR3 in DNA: TGTGCCAGCAGTTCCAGCACTGAAGCTTTCTTT. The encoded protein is CASSSSTEAFF.

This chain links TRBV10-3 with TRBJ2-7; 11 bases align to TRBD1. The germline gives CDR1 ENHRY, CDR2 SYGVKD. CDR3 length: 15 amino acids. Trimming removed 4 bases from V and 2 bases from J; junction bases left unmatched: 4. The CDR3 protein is CAISAPGQGAYEQYF. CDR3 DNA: TGTGCCATCAGTGCTCCGGGACAGGGGGCCTACGAGCAGTACTTC.

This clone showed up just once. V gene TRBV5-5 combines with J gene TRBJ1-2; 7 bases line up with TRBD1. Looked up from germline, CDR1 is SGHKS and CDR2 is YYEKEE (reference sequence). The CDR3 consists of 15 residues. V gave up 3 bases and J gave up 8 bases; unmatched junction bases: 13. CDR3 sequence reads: CASSWTYRGRDGYTF. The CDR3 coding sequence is TGTGCCAGCAGCTGGACCTACAGGGGAAGGGACGGCTACACCTTC.

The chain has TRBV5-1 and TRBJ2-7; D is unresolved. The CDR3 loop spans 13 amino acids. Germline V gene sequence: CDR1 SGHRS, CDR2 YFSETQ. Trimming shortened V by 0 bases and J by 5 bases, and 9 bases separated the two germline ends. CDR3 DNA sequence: TGCGCCAGCAGCTTGGATATAAGCGACGAGCAGTACTTC. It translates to CASSLDISDEQYF.

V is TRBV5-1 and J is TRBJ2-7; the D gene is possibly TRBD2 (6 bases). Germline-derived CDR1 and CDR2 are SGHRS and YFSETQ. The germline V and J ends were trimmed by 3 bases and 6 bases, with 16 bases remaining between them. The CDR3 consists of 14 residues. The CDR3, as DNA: TGCGCCAGCAGCTGGAGGGACCCCTCGGCCGAGCAGTACTTC. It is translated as CASSWRDPSAEQYF.

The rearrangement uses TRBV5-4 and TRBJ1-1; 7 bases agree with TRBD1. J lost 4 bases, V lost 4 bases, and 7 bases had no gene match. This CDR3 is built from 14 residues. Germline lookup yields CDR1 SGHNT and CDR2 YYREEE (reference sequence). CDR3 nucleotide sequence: TGTGCCAGCAGCCTATCGACAGGGCCCACTGAAGCTTTCTTT. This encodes CASSLSTGPTEAFF.